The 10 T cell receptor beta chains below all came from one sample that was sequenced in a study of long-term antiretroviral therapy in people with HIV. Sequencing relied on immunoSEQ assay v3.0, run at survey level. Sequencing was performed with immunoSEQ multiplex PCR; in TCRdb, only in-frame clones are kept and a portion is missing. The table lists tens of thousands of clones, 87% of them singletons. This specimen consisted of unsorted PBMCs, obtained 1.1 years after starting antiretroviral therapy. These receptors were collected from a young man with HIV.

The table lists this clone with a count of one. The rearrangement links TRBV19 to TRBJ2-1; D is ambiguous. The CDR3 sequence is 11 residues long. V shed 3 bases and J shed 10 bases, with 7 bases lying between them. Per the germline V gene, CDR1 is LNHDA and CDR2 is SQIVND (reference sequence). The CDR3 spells CASSILSEQFF. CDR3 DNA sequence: TGTGCCAGTAGTATCCTATCCGAGCAGTTCTTC.

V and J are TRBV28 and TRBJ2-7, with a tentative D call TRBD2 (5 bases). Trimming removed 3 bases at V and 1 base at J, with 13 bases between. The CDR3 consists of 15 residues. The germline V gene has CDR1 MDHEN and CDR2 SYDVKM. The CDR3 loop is CASSFRGLQSYEQYF. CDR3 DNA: TGTGCCAGCAGTTTTCGTGGACTCCAATCCTACGAGCAGTACTTC.

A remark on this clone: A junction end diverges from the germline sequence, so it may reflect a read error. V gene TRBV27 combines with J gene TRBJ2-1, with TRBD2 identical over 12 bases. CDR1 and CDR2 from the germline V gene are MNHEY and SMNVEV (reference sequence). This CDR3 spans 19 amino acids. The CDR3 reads CASRLWGTSGRHAYNEQFF. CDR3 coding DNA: TGTGCCAGCAGATTATGGGGGACTAGCGGGCGACATGCCTACAATGAGCAGTTCTTC.

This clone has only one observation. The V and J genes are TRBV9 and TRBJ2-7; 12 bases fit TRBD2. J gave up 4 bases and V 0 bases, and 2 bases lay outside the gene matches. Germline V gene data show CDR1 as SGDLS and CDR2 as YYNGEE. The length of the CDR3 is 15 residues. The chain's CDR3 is CASSVASGGAYEQYF. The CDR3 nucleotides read TGTGCCAGCAGCGTAGCTAGCGGGGGGGCTTACGAGCAGTACTTC.

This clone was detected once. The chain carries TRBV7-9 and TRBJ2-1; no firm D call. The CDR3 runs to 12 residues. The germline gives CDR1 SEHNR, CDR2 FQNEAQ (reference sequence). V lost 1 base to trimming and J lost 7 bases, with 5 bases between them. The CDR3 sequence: CASSLGLNEQFF. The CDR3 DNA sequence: TGTGCCAGCAGCTTAGGGCTTAATGAGCAGTTCTTC. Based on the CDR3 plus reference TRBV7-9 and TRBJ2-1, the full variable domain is DTGVSQNPRHKITKRGQNVTFRCDPISEHNRLYWYRQTLGQGPEFLTYFQNEAQLEKSRLLSDRFSAERPKGSFSTLEIQRTEQGDSAMYLCASSLGLNEQFFGPGTRLTVL.

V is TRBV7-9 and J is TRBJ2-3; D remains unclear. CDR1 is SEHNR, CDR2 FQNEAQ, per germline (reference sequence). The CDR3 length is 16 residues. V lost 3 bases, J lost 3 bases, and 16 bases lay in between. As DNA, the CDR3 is TGTGCCAGCAGCTTCCTCCCCTTAGCATCGACAGATACGCAGTATTTT. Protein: CASSFLPLASTDTQYF.

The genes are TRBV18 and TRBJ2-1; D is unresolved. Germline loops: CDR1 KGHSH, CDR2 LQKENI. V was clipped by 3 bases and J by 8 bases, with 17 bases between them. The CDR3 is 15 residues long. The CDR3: CASSPYPPRQHEQFF. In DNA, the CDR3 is TGTGCCAGCTCACCTTATCCCCCCCGCCAGCATGAGCAGTTCTTC.

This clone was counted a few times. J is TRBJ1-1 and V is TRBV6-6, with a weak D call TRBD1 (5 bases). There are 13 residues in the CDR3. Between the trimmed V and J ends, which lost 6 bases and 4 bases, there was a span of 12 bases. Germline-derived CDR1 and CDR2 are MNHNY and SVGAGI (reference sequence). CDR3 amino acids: CASSLGGSTEAFF. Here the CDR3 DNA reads TGTGCCAGCAGCTTGGGGGGGAGCACTGAAGCTTTCTTT.

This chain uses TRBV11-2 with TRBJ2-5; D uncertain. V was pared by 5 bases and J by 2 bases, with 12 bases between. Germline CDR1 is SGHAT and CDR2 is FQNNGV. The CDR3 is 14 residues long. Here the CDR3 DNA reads TGTGCCAGCAGCCTGGAGTGGAGACAAGAGACCCAGTACTTC. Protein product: CASSLEWRQETQYF.

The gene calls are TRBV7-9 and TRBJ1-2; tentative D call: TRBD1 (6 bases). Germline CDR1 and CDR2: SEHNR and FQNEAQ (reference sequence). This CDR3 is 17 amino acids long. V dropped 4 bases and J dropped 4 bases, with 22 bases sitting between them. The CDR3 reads CASSSQVYRAGSYGYTF. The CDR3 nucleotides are TGTGCCAGCAGCTCTCAGGTTTACAGGGCGGGGAGCTATGGCTACACCTTC.